A single sample gave rise to the 13 T cell receptor beta chains below, sequenced in a study of CD8 T cells in Susac syndrome. RNA totalling roughly 0.45 to 1 ug underwent reverse transcription with random hexamers. TCRdb processed the immunoSEQ multiplex PCR reads anew with MiXCR; each CDR3 protein has one entry. The sample lists some 200,000 distinct CDR3 sequences; 95% were seen once. Sequenced material: CD8+ T cells from PBMCs. These TCRs come from a human donor with Susac syndrome.

The rearrangement uses TRBV7-3 and TRBJ2-3; 7 bases align to TRBD2. With 8 bases clipped from V and 2 bases from J, the junction kept 7 bases outside the gene matches. Germline-derived CDR1 and CDR2 are SGHTA and FQGTGA. CDR3 length: 14 residues. In DNA form, the CDR3 reads TGTGCCAGCGAACGCGGGGACTACACAGATACGCAGTATTTT. Its translation is CASERGDYTDTQYF.

This chain links TRBV9 with TRBJ2-7; tentatively, D is TRBD2 (6 bases). Germline-derived CDR1 and CDR2 are SGDLS and YYNGEE. The length of the CDR3 is 18 residues. Trimming took 0 bases from V and 3 from J, leaving 22 bases between them. CDR3 sequence reads: CASSVGAPGGEFSYEQYF. DNA of the CDR3: TGTGCCAGCAGCGTAGGGGCCCCCGGAGGGGAGTTCAGCTACGAGCAGTACTTC.

The chain is built from TRBV7-9 and TRBJ2-5; D is undetermined. Germline V gene lookup returns CDR1 SEHNR and CDR2 FQNEAQ (reference sequence). The V end was cut by 5 bases, the J end by 2 bases, with 6 bases between. The CDR3 has 12 residues. The CDR3 sequence: CASSVSQETQYF. CDR3 in DNA: TGTGCCAGCAGCGTGTCACAAGAGACCCAGTACTTC.

V gene TRBV5-5 combines with J gene TRBJ1-1; D is uncertain. This CDR3 has 12 residues. Trimming removed 2 bases at V and 3 bases at J, with 5 bases between. Germline V CDR1 and CDR2: SGHKS, YYEKEE (reference sequence). The CDR3 sequence is CASSFTDTEAFF. In DNA form, the CDR3 reads TGTGCCAGCAGCTTTACCGACACTGAAGCTTTCTTT.

This chain uses TRBV9 with TRBJ2-3, with D perhaps TRBD2 (5 bases). The germline V gene encodes CDR1 SGDLS and CDR2 YYNGEE. Trimming removed 4 bases at V and 3 bases at J, with 12 bases between. This CDR3 is built from 14 residues. CDR3 DNA sequence: TGTGCCAGCAGCCCCACACCGGGGACAGATACGCAGTATTTT. Its protein product is CASSPTPGTDTQYF.

The rearrangement joins TRBV5-1 to TRBJ2-3; unclear D gene. Trimming pared 0 bases from V and 2 bases from J, leaving 7 bases between. CDR3 length equals 14 residues. Germline assignment: CDR1 SGHRS and CDR2 YFSETQ. CDR3: CASSLALTTDTQYF. Here the CDR3 DNA reads TGCGCCAGCAGCTTGGCCCTCACCACAGATACGCAGTATTTT.

The chain recombines TRBV6-5 with TRBJ2-7, with 10 bases identical to TRBD1. The CDR3 runs to 13 residues. Germline V gene lookup returns CDR1 MNHEY and CDR2 SVGAGI. V lost 2 bases to trimming and J lost 5 bases; unmatched junction nucleotides: 0. The CDR3 DNA sequence: TGTGCCAGCAGTTACGGGACAGGGGACGAGCAGTACTTC. Translating it yields CASSYGTGDEQYF.

The gene calls are TRBV29-1 and TRBJ1-1, with D unresolved. Germline CDR1 SQVTM, CDR2 ANQGSEA. This CDR3 region has 14 residues. The V end was cut by 3 bases, the J end by 4 bases, with 15 bases between. The CDR3 sequence: CSVECVDEGTEAFF. As DNA, the CDR3 is TGCAGCGTTGAGTGTGTAGACGAGGGCACTGAAGCTTTCTTT.

V usage is TRBV19 and J usage is TRBJ2-7; 7 positions match TRBD2. Germline values: CDR1 LNHDA, CDR2 SQIVND (reference sequence). The CDR3 has 13 amino acids. V trimming: 9 bases; J trimming: 2 bases; junction bases outside the gene matches: 7. Here the CDR3 DNA reads TGTGCCAGGAGAGCGGGGAGGACCTACGAGCAGTACTTC. Translated: CARRAGRTYEQYF.

The rearrangement links TRBV3-1 to TRBJ2-1; D is possibly TRBD1 (6 bases). V lost 1 base and J 10 bases, leaving 17 bases between the germline ends. Germline assignment: CDR1 LGHDT and CDR2 YNNKEL (reference sequence). The CDR3 covers 15 residues. The CDR3, as DNA: TGTGCCAGCAGCCAAGTAAACTTTCAGGGGAGCGAGCAGTTCTTC. This gives the protein CASSQVNFQGSEQFF.

V usage is TRBV6-5 and J usage is TRBJ1-5; D gene uncertain. There are 17 residues in the CDR3. CDR1 and CDR2 from the germline V gene are MNHEY and SVGAGI. The ends were cut back, 4 bases at V and 5 bases at J, with 21 bases in the middle. This chain's CDR3 is CASSSEWDRLPDQPQHF. DNA of the CDR3: TGTGCCAGCAGTTCCGAATGGGATAGACTACCCGATCAGCCCCAGCATTTT.

V usage is TRBV13 and J usage is TRBJ1-2; maybe TRBD1 (5 bases). This CDR3 has 12 amino acids. Trimming stripped 7 bases from V and 7 bases from J, with 13 bases between. Germline V CDR1 and CDR2: PRHDT, FYEKMQ (reference sequence). The CDR3 DNA reads TGTGCCAGCACCCTAGGGGCATTTGGCTACACCTTC. Its translation is CASTLGAFGYTF.

The chain is built from TRBV7-9 and TRBJ2-3, with D maybe TRBD2 (7 bases). Germline V gene lookup returns CDR1 SEHNR and CDR2 FQNEAQ (reference sequence). V was cut by 2 bases and J by 1 base, with 10 bases left in between. This CDR3 comprises 15 residues. CDR3 sequence reads: CASSLWGGRTDTQYF. The CDR3 coding sequence is TGTGCCAGCAGCTTATGGGGGGGCCGCACAGATACGCAGTATTTT.